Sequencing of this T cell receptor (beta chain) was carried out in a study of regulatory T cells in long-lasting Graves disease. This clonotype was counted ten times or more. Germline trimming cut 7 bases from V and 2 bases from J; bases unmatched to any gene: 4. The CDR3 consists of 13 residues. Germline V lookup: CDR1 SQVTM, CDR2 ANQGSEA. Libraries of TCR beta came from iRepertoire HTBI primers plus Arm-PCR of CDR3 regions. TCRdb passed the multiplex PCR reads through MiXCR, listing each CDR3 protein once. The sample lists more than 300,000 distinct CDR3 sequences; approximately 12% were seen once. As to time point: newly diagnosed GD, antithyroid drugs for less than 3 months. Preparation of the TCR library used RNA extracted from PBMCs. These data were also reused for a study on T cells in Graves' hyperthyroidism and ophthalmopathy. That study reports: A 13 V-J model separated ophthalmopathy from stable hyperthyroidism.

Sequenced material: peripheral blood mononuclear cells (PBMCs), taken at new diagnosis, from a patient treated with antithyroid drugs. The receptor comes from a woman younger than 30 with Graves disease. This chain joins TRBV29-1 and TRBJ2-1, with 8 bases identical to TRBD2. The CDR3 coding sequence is TGCAGCGGAAGCGGGAGAGCCTACAATGAGCAGTTCTTC. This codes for CSGSGRAYNEQFF.